This paragraph reports one T cell receptor beta chain. This clonotype occurred many times. Its antigen has not been determined. No much larger clone is present one base from it, and per-base qualities are unavailable. This sample stems from a study of regulatory T cells in long-lasting Graves disease (dated by TCRdb to about 2021). Context from the whole study: Newly diagnosed Graves' disease patients had taken antithyroid drugs for less than 3 months. This study used TCR sequencing and RNA sequencing of peripheral blood to compare persistent Graves' disease patients against newly diagnosed Graves' disease patients. A total of roughly 35 samples underwent TCR sequencing: about 13 from persistent and roughly 20 from newly diagnosed Graves' disease patients. The study took place in China and was registered as a clinical trial. Results the study describes overall, beyond this receptor: Persistent patients shared more public clonotypes among themselves (2,741) than newly diagnosed patients did (approximately 970). The small sample size was acknowledged by the authors as a limitation that may reduce accuracy. Compared with newly diagnosed patients, persistent Graves' disease patients had lower TCR Shannon entropy and fewer highly expanded clones, which suggests clonal expansion. Only peripheral blood was studied, because thyroid tissue, the primary lesion, was inaccessible. Sequencing and analysis were restricted to the TCR beta chain.

The time point label for this specimen denotes: newly diagnosed GD, antithyroid drugs for less than 3 months. For both TCR sequencing and RNA sequencing, RNA was extracted from PBMCs using TRIzol. The diagnosis of Graves' disease followed American Thyroid Association guidelines. The patients came from an endocrinology department in Xi'an, China. From each patient, around 9 milliliters of peripheral blood was collected into an EDTA anticoagulant tube. PBMCs were isolated by Ficoll Paque Plus density gradient separation without further T cell sorting. RNA quality was checked with an Agilent 2100 Bioanalyzer and agarose gel, and concentration with a NanoDrop 2000. Library preparation employed multiplex PCR. The sequencing machine was an Illumina HiSeq 4000. iRepertoire HTBI primers and Arm-PCR amplification of CDR3 regions were used to construct TCR beta libraries. PCR products were gel purified before sequencing. As for the authors' bioinformatics: A total of under 80 TRBV and 14 TRBJ segments were identified across samples and were used for gene usage analysis of CDR3 amino acid clonotypes. COPE and FqMerger were used to merge filtered high-quality paired reads into contigs. BLAST was used to align contigs to IMGT TRBV, TRBD and TRBJ reference genes, with CDR3 defined following IMGT. Any clonotype with a frequency above 0.1% was counted as a highly expanded clone. Repertoire diversity was measured by Shannon entropy, and V-J evenness by the Gini coefficient. A clonotype found in more than one individual was treated as public. Using fastp trimming at Q25 and MiXCR clonotype assembly, TCRdb reanalyzed the public sequencing data and kept in-frame beta chains. Each CDR3 protein gets just one entry, which takes the most common genes and DNA from the rows behind it. These V and J calls derive from TCRdb rather than the authors' analysis. Counted in this sample were 400,000 to 550,000 distinct CDR3 sequences; about a sixth of them appeared once. The ten largest clones add up to approximately 12% of the sample.

These data were likewise used in another study, on T cells in Graves' hyperthyroidism and ophthalmopathy. The second study, in turn, reports: A patient counted as having stable Graves' hyperthyroidism if no progression to ophthalmopathy occurred over 18 months of follow-up. Hyperthyroidism patients were aged 18 to 65 years and newly diagnosed, with disease duration of less than 2 months. Patients with uncontrolled infections, other autoimmune diseases, pregnancy or lactation were excluded. Diagnoses relied on clinical symptoms, serum thyroxine and TRAb, thyroid ultrasound and orbital computed tomography. The TCR CDR3 was subjected to a first round of RT-PCR using the HTBI primer set and the Qiagen OneStep RT-PCR kit. Most expanded thyroid clonotypes (frequency above 0.001) were also found in blood, which suggests that blood repertoires may mirror thyroid immune responses. A 13 V-J signature model separated ophthalmopathy from stable hyperthyroidism, with about 88% sensitivity and about 81% specificity in cross-validation and 80%/75% in testing. In validation, the model predicted progression to ophthalmopathy a median of 6.5 months before onset, with roughly 70% sensitivity and about 72% specificity. To identify distinguishing TCR V-J signatures, a discovery cohort of about 100 patients was used, comprising approximately 40 with Graves' ophthalmopathy and some 60 with stable Graves' hyperthyroidism. Prospective prediction of ophthalmopathy was tested in an independent validation cohort of 18 to 20 hyperthyroidism patients and around 16 patients who later progressed to ophthalmopathy. The 100 discovery patients were randomly split 7:3 into training and test sets. In addition, the study compared T-cell repertoires in thyroid tissue and in blood from six Graves' hyperthyroidism patients. After sampling, hyperthyroidism patients received methimazole starting at 30 mg daily, and ophthalmopathy patients received high-dose intravenous methylprednisolone. The libraries were constructed in a second round of multiplex PCR and then size-selected and purified. Sequencing of the libraries was done on an Illumina HiSeq2000 using paired-end 100 bp reads. SOAPnuke was used to process the raw data, throwing out any read that contained adapters or uncalled bases, had a mean Phred below 15, or lacked an exact constant-primer or identifier match. COPE v1.2.5 was used to merge high-quality paired reads, and clonotypes were defined as unique nucleotide sequences. MiTCR v1.1 was used to align the clonotypes against IMGT TRBV, TRBD and TRBJ reference segments. Analysis was restricted to V-J combinations with a frequency above 0.0001, which covered 98% to 99.2% of repertoires. A TCS score was defined as the ratio of F50 (clonal expansion) to E x V (chaos), with BLOSUM62-based TCRdist applied between CDR3 peptides within each V-J. Welch's t-statistics and random forest reduced fewer than 600 V-J features to around 14, which were used in a naive Bayes classifier (R e1071). No statistical method was used to set the sample size in advance, and investigators knew the group allocation. The paper describes TCR Vbeta CDR3 sequencing of 135 peripheral blood samples, made up of about 41 ophthalmopathy patients, 70 to 75 hyperthyroidism patients and about 17 progressor patients.

Material: peripheral blood mononuclear cells (PBMCs), obtained at new diagnosis, from a patient treated with antithyroid drugs. The source is a woman in her thirties with Graves disease. Donor details come from another sample of the same person, matched by shared clones.

The CDR3 is CASSQVLRTGELFF. DNA sequence: TGTGCCAGCAGCCAAGTTCTCCGCACCGGGGAGCTGTTTTTT. Recombination connected TRBV3-1 to TRBJ2-2, with the D segment identity uncertain. The junction shows trimming of 1 base on V and 4 bases on J, plus 7 bases between the germline ends. The CDR3, from cysteine to phenylalanine, totals 14 residues. This entry keeps only the CDR3 DNA: 42 bases, framed from base 1. Taken from the germline V gene (reference sequence), the CDR1 and CDR2 loops are LGHDT and YNNKEL.